Below, one T cell receptor (beta chain) is given with its context. The antigen remains undetermined. Trimming removed 4 bases from V and 4 bases from J; junction bases left unmatched: 3. The length of the CDR3 is 14 residues. From germline, CDR1 is SGHRS and CDR2 YFSETQ. This sample was taken from a study of cytotoxic CD8 clonotypes in ibrutinib-treated CLL. The repertoire was sequenced with immunoSEQ multiplex PCR; TCRdb's copy has only in-frame clones and lacks some. The sample holds roughly 56,000 clones; roughly 71% are singletons and the top ten take roughly two fifths. Findings and caveats of the study: Elevated clonality accompanied ibrutinib response, with a return toward baseline values at progression. Patients showed higher baseline clonality than age-matched healthy donors, and it tracked circulating CD8+ T-cell counts.

The specimen was PBMCs, collected after 12 months of ibrutinib treatment. This clonotype was sampled from a human donor with chronic lymphocytic leukemia. This chain joins TRBV5-1 and TRBJ2-1; TRBD1 matches at 9 bases. DNA for the CDR3: TGCGCCAGCAGCCGGACAGGGGATTACAATGAGCAGTTCTTC. Amino acids: CASSRTGDYNEQFF. The full variable domain, its missing parts supplied by reference TRBV5-1 and TRBJ2-1, is KAGVTQTPRYLIKTRGQQVTLSCSPISGHRSVSWYQQTPGQGLQFLFEYFSETQRNKGNFPGRFSGRQFSNSRSEMNVSTLELGDSALYLCASSRTGDYNEQFFGPGTRLTVL.